A single sample is the source of the 28 T cell receptor beta chains below, sequenced in a study of siplizumab effects on memory and regulatory T cells. TCRdb's copy holds only in-frame clones and misses some; the assay was immunoSEQ multiplex PCR. This table holds 97,000 or so clones, roughly 90% found once. Sample: CD4+ T cells sorted from blood. These receptor sequences come from a human donor in good health.

This clone was detected only once. This sequence joins TRBV19 and TRBJ2-1, with TRBD1 matching over 11 bases. Germline trimming cut 7 bases from V and 5 bases from J; bases unmatched to any gene: 1. This CDR3 is 13 amino acids long. CDR1 LNHDA and CDR2 SQIVND come from the germline V gene (reference sequence). The CDR3 region is CASKGQGDNEQFF. CDR3 bases: TGTGCCAGTAAGGGACAGGGGGACAATGAGCAGTTCTTC.

The chain uses TRBV5-1 and TRBJ2-7; D is possibly TRBD1 (6 bases). V gave up 0 bases and J gave up 7 bases, with 14 bases separating them. The V gene's germline CDR1 is SGHRS and CDR2 YFSETQ. The CDR3 covers 14 residues. The DNA of the CDR3 is TGCGCCAGCAGCTTGGCCCAGGGGCTGGCGGAGCAGTACTTC. It translates to CASSLAQGLAEQYF.

The V gene is TRBV19, the J gene TRBJ2-7; 9 bases line up with TRBD2. Germline V gene data show CDR1 as LNHDA and CDR2 as SQIVND (reference sequence). Trimming took 10 bases from V and 3 from J; bases not matched to a gene: 4. This CDR3 contains 12 residues. The CDR3 loop reads CATSTSGYEQYF. The CDR3 bases are TGTGCCACCTCGACTAGCGGCTACGAGCAGTACTTC.

This clone was counted a few times. J is TRBJ1-1 and V is TRBV9; D is ambiguous. The germline V gene encodes CDR1 SGDLS and CDR2 YYNGEE. The length of the CDR3 is 15 residues. Trimming shortened V by 0 bases and J by 3 bases, and 12 bases separated the two germline ends. The CDR3 DNA follows: TGTGCCAGCAGCGTAGATGAAGTAAGGGACACTGAAGCTTTCTTT. This codes for CASSVDEVRDTEAFF.

CDR3 coding DNA: TGTGCCAGCAGCTATCGGGGGGCGGGCTATGGCTACACCTTC. This codes for CASSYRGAGYGYTF. The chain is built from TRBV27 and TRBJ1-2, with D maybe TRBD1 (6 bases). Germline V lookup: CDR1 MNHEY, CDR2 SMNVEV (reference sequence). This CDR3 has 14 residues. Trimming took off 6 bases at V and 4 bases at J, with 15 bases between the two ends.

The gene calls are TRBV7-6 and TRBJ2-7; 10 positions match TRBD2. V trimming: 3 bases; J trimming: 3 bases; junction bases outside the gene matches: 20. The germline V gene encodes CDR1 SGHVS and CDR2 FNYEAQ. The CDR3 has 20 amino acids. The CDR3 DNA is TGTGCCAGCAGCTTGGGGGGTGGGCGGCTAGCGGGAGTTCCCCTCTACGAGCAGTACTTC. Its protein product is CASSLGGGRLAGVPLYEQYF.

V and J are TRBV20-1 and TRBJ2-5; no clear D. Trimming cost V 8 bases and J 5 bases, with 12 bases left between them. The CDR3 sequence is 11 residues long. Germline V gene lookup returns CDR1 DFQATT and CDR2 SNEGSKA (reference sequence). The CDR3 reads CSTKVVETQYF. In DNA, the CDR3 is TGCAGTACAAAAGTCGTCGAGACCCAGTACTTC.

This chain uses TRBV9 with TRBJ2-1; TRBD1 matches at 10 bases. With 1 base clipped from V and 6 bases from J, the junction kept 4 bases outside the gene matches. The CDR3 contains 15 residues. CDR1 is SGDLS, CDR2 YYNGEE, per germline. The CDR3 nucleotides are TGTGCCAGCAGCGTATACCGGGACAGGGGCAATGAGCAGTTCTTC. This translates into CASSVYRDRGNEQFF. Drawing the rest from reference TRBV9 and TRBJ2-1, the complete variable domain is DSGVTQTPKHLITATGQRVTLRCSPRSGDLSVYWYQQSLDQGLQFLIQYYNGEERAKGNILERFSAQQFPDLHSELNLSSLELGDSALYFCASSVYRDRGNEQFFGPGTRLTVL.

The rearrangement joins TRBV28 to TRBJ1-3; D not resolved. V was pared by 2 bases and J by 2 bases, with 1 base between. The CDR3 spans 12 residues. Germline-derived CDR1 and CDR2 are MDHEN and SYDVKM. The CDR3 coding sequence is TGTGCCAGCAGTTTACCTGGAAACACCATATATTTT. It codes for CASSLPGNTIYF.

The chain carries TRBV6-1 and TRBJ2-2; D is perhaps TRBD2 (5 bases). The CDR3 is made up of 14 amino acids. V was pared by 4 bases and J by 3 bases, with 9 bases between. CDR1 and CDR2 from the germline V gene are MNHNS and SASEGT. CDR3 amino acids: CASSVLGDTGELFF. CDR3 DNA sequence: TGTGCCAGCAGTGTTTTGGGAGACACCGGGGAGCTGTTTTTT.

This chain links TRBV30 with TRBJ2-3; D is uncertain. V lost 2 bases to trimming and J lost 2 bases, with 8 bases between them. CDR1 and CDR2 (germline): GTSNPN, SVGIG (reference sequence). This CDR3 is built from 13 residues. DNA for the CDR3: TGTGCCTGGAGTTCCCACTTCACAGATACGCAGTATTTT. The encoded protein is CAWSSHFTDTQYF.

The CDR3 DNA sequence: TGTGCCAGCAGTTATAGCGGAGGTAGCACAGATACGCAGTATTTT. Amino acid sequence: CASSYSGGSTDTQYF. The J gene is TRBJ2-3, the V gene TRBV28; maybe TRBD2 (6 bases). The germline V and J ends were trimmed by 4 bases and 0 bases, with 11 bases remaining between them. This CDR3 region has 15 residues. CDR1 MDHEN and CDR2 SYDVKM come from the germline V gene.

The rearrangement joins TRBV5-1 to TRBJ2-1, with TRBD2 matching 8 bases. J lost 8 bases, V lost 7 bases, and 14 bases had no gene match. Germline V lookup: CDR1 SGHRS, CDR2 YFSETQ. The CDR3 length is 15 residues. The CDR3 region has the DNA TGCGCCAGCGCCTTAAGCGGGAGTGGGATTGATGAGCAGTTCTTC. Translating gives CASALSGSGIDEQFF. Complete variable domain (other parts from reference TRBV5-1 and TRBJ2-1): KAGVTQTPRYLIKTRGQQVTLSCSPISGHRSVSWYQQTPGQGLQFLFEYFSETQRNKGNFPGRFSGRQFSNSRSEMNVSTLELGDSALYLCASALSGSGIDEQFFGPGTRLTVL.

In this sample, this clone turned up once. This chain uses TRBV5-8 with TRBJ2-1; D might be TRBD2 (6 bases). The V end lost 4 bases, the J end lost 9 bases, and 20 bases lay between the germline ends. There are 15 residues in the CDR3. Germline V lookup: CDR1 SGHTS, CDR2 YDEGEE. CDR3 in amino acids: CASSTGTVYGGEQFF. CDR3 nucleotide sequence: TGTGCCAGCAGCACTGGGACGGTCTACGGGGGTGAGCAGTTCTTC.

As regards this clone: One end of the junction varies from germline; a read error may be responsible. This rearrangement joins TRBV9 to TRBJ1-2, with D perhaps matching TRBD1 (6 bases). The germline V gene has CDR1 SGDLS and CDR2 YYNGEE. The CDR3 length is 14 residues. CDR3 bases: TGTGCGAGCAGCCTAGAGGGGGGAGCCTATGGCTACACCTTC. Translating it yields CASSLEGGAYGYTF.

V gene TRBV7-9 combines with J gene TRBJ2-7; a weak D match, TRBD2 (6 bases). Per germline, CDR1 SEHNR and CDR2 FQNEAQ (reference sequence). This CDR3 spans 15 amino acids. With 4 bases removed from V and 2 bases from J, the gap between germline ends came to 15 bases. CDR3 nucleotides: TGTGCCAGCAGCTCAAGGGGCGGGACCACCTACGAGCAGTACTTC. Protein product: CASSSRGGTTYEQYF.

V usage is TRBV6-1 and J usage is TRBJ2-5; D is unresolved. The germline V gene has CDR1 MNHNS and CDR2 SASEGT. This CDR3 is 18 amino acids long. V lost 3 bases and J lost 0, with 20 bases in between. For the CDR3, the DNA is TGTGCCAGCAGTGATAAAGCGTCGGCAGACCGGTACCAAGAGACCCAGTACTTC. Amino acid sequence: CASSDKASADRYQETQYF.

The V and J genes are TRBV6-5 and TRBJ2-1; 10 bases fit TRBD2. Per the germline V gene, CDR1 is MNHEY and CDR2 is SVGAGI. The length of the CDR3 is 15 residues. The junction had 8 bases not matched to a gene; V was cut back by 2 bases and J by 10 bases. In nucleotides, the CDR3 is TGTGCCAGCAGTTACCCCCATGGAGCGGGAGGGGAGCAGTTCTTC. Translated, it gives CASSYPHGAGGEQFF.

The DNA for the CDR3 is TGTGCCAGCAGCAAGATACGGTACTCTGGGGCCAACGTCCTGACTTTC. Translating it yields CASSKIRYSGANVLTF. The chain uses TRBV2 and TRBJ2-6; D not certain. From germline, CDR1 is SNHLY and CDR2 FYNNEI. Trimming removed 6 bases from V and 0 bases from J, with 12 bases in between. The CDR3 covers 16 residues.

This chain uses TRBV7-9 with TRBJ1-2; D remains ambiguous. CDR1 SEHNR and CDR2 FQNEAQ come from the germline V gene (reference sequence). V dropped 5 bases and J dropped 4 bases, with 17 bases sitting between them. The CDR3 is 15 amino acids. CDR3: CASSRETFRVYGYTF. In DNA, the CDR3 is TGTGCCAGCAGCCGGGAGACATTTCGGGTCTATGGCTACACCTTC.

The CDR3 sequence is CASSLLLVDHQETQYF. In DNA, the CDR3 is TGTGCCAGCAGCTTGTTGTTGGTAGATCACCAAGAGACCCAGTACTTC. This chain links TRBV5-8 with TRBJ2-5; no definite D call. This CDR3 contains 16 residues. V shed 1 base and J shed 0 bases, with 13 bases lying between them. Germline CDR1 SGHTS, CDR2 YDEGEE. Based on the CDR3 plus reference TRBV5-8 and TRBJ2-5, the full variable domain is EAGVTQSPTHLIKTRGQQATLRCSPISGHTSVYWYQQALGLGLQFLLWYDEGEERNRGNFPPRFSGRQFPNYSSELNVNALELEDSALYLCASSLLLVDHQETQYFGPGTRLLVL.

V usage is TRBV30 and J usage is TRBJ2-5; 7 bases agree with TRBD2. CDR1 and CDR2 from the germline V gene are GTSNPN and SVGIG (reference sequence). The trim removed 2 bases at V and 4 bases at J, leaving 7 bases unmatched. This CDR3 region has 14 residues. The chain's CDR3 is CAWSPTASGETQYF. The CDR3 coding sequence is TGTGCCTGGAGTCCCACAGCTAGCGGAGAGACCCAGTACTTC.

The chain carries TRBV4-1 and TRBJ2-7; 11 nucleotides line up with TRBD2. Germline V CDR1 and CDR2: MGHRA, YSYEKL. V dropped 1 base and J dropped 4; count of bases not matched to a gene: 12. The CDR3 spans 18 residues. In DNA, the CDR3 is TGCGCCAGCAGCCAAGGTATAGGGACTAGCGGAGGGAAGTACGAGCAGTACTTC. Protein: CASSQGIGTSGGKYEQYF.

V is TRBV12-2 and J is TRBJ1-1. TRBV12-2 is given as a pseudogene. The CDR3 length is 16 residues. The CDR3 nucleotides are TGTGCAAGTCGCTTAGTCCCGGGTGGGGGGAACACTGAAGCTTTCTTT. Translating it yields CASRLVPGGGNTEAFF.

The V call is TRBV4-1, the J call TRBJ2-3, with a possible D match to TRBD2 (6 bases). V gave up 1 base and J gave up 0 bases, with 23 bases separating them. Germline V gene data show CDR1 as MGHRA and CDR2 as YSYEKL. The CDR3 runs 20 residues. The CDR3 region is CASSQGWVSGTASSTDTQYF. CDR3 nucleotides: TGCGCCAGCAGCCAAGGATGGGTCTCCGGGACTGCCTCGAGCACAGATACGCAGTATTTT.

This rearrangement joins TRBV28 to TRBJ2-7; D is tentatively TRBD1 or TRBD2 (7 bases each). The V gene lost 3 bases and the J gene lost 6 bases, with 27 bases spanning the gap. Germline values: CDR1 MDHEN, CDR2 SYDVKM. The CDR3 is made up of 18 amino acids. The CDR3 sequence: CASSFLWPGRRGLAEQYF. CDR3 coding DNA: TGTGCCAGCAGTTTTTTGTGGCCCGGGAGGAGGGGGCTAGCCGAGCAGTACTTC.

The chain combines TRBV7-3 with TRBJ1-2; a possible D gene is TRBD1 (5 bases). This CDR3 has 16 amino acids. Germline values: CDR1 SGHTA, CDR2 FQGTGA. The V gene lost 5 bases and the J gene lost 1 base, with 17 bases spanning the gap. This CDR3 reads CASSPSGAGGNYGYTF. The CDR3 nucleotides read TGTGCCAGCAGCCCCTCCGGGGCCGGGGGTAACTATGGCTACACCTTC.

The rearrangement uses TRBV5-1 and TRBJ1-1, with unresolved D. The CDR3 extends over 15 amino acids. V was pared by 2 bases and J by 3 bases, with 14 bases between. Germline V gives CDR1 SGHRS, CDR2 YFSETQ. The CDR3 DNA reads as TGCGCCAGCAGCTTTAGGCCGGGATCGGACACTGAAGCTTTCTTT. Protein: CASSFRPGSDTEAFF.